The next 5 T cell receptor beta chains were all read from a single sample in a study of monozygotic twins with inflammatory bowel disease (dated by TCRdb to 2018 to 2020). Receptor amplification or capture employed 5' RACE. TCRdb records Illumina HiSeq 2500 as the sequencer. TCRdb reprocessed the sequencing reads and holds a single record per CDR3 protein sequence, with no DNA. The table kept for this sample lists under 200,000 distinct CDR3 sequences. Jointly, the top ten make up approximately 3% of the sample. Sequenced input: blood. These TCRs come from a human donor with ulcerative colitis or Crohn's disease, or a healthy co-twin of an affected twin (not recorded which).

The gene calls are TRBV29-1 and TRBJ2-7; the TCRdb call, TRBD1, lacks DNA for checking. Germline loops: CDR1 SQVTM, CDR2 ANQGSEA. The CDR3 contains 13 residues. CDR3 amino acids: CSAEGQSSYEQYF.

The chain combines TRBV13 with TRBJ2-2; the TCRdb D gene call, TRBD2, has no DNA to confirm it. CDR1 PRHDT and CDR2 FYEKMQ come from the germline V gene (reference sequence). The CDR3 is 16 amino acids. The CDR3 is CASSLGLAGVTGELFF.

This chain joins TRBV7-2 and TRBJ1-5; the D call of TRBD1 rests on TCRdb alone, since no DNA is present to check it. There are 12 residues in the CDR3. The germline V gene has CDR1 SGHTA and CDR2 FQGNSA. The CDR3 loop is CASSFPGTPQHF.

The rearrangement links TRBV13 to TRBJ2-2; as DNA is missing, the TRBD1 call by TCRdb cannot be tested. The CDR3 has 15 residues. Germline V gene data show CDR1 as PRHDT and CDR2 as FYEKMQ (reference sequence). CDR3 amino acids: CASSLRDRGTGELFF.

The V gene is TRBV10-3, the J gene TRBJ2-7. CDR1 and CDR2 from the germline V gene are ENHRY and SYGVKD. The CDR3 is made up of 12 amino acids. The CDR3 loop reads CAISGGLYEQYF.